This is a list of T cell receptor beta chains from one sample in a study of blood T cell repertoires in COVID-19. Sequencing used immunoSEQ multiplex PCR; TCRdb keeps in-frame clones, though not all of them. The sample lists over 350,000 clones; around 89% were seen once. Sequencing was performed on peripheral blood. All receptors derive from a woman in her 30s with acute or convalescent COVID-19. CDR3s include the opening cysteine and the closing phenylalanine or tryptophan. The D gene is left open where the match is weak. The size of a clone is reported for some rows only, either as once, few or many, or as a class for expanded clones.

J gene,D gene,clone size,V gene,CDR3 DNA,CDR3 protein
TRBJ1-1,-,few,TRBV6-5,TGTGCCAGCAGTTACTCTCCAGGCGAAAACACTGAAGCTTTCTTT,CASSYSPGENTEAFF
TRBJ2-5,-,-,TRBV14,TGTGCCAGCAGGGCAGAGACCCAGTACTTC,CASRAETQYF
TRBJ1-1,-,-,TRBV11-2,TGTGCCAGCAGCTTATTGTCCGGGGGGCCGGACACTGAAGCTTTCTTT,CASSLLSGGPDTEAFF
TRBJ2-7,TRBD1,-,TRBV7-8,TGTGCCAGCAGCCATTACCAGGGGGACGAGCAGTACTTC,CASSHYQGDEQYF
TRBJ2-1,-,few,TRBV7-9,TGTGCCAGCAGCCCCGCGGACAGTCTGAGCTCCTACAATGAGCAGTTCTTC,CASSPADSLSSYNEQFF
TRBJ1-4,-,-,TRBV25-1,TGTGCCAGCAGGAGGGCGGGGTGGGGTAATGAAAAACTGTTTTTT,CASRRAGWGNEKLFF
TRBJ1-2,TRBD1,-,TRBV4-1,TGCGCCAGCAGCCAAGATAGAACAGGGGGCTATGGCTACACCTTC,CASSQDRTGGYGYTF
TRBJ1-2,-,-,TRBV6-1,TGTGCCAGCAGAGAAATGACAGGACAGAGGGACTATGGCTACACCTTC,CASREMTGQRDYGYTF
TRBJ1-1,TRBD1,-,TRBV9,TGTGCCAGTACCGGGACAGTCAACACTGAAGCTTTCTTT,CASTGTVNTEAFF
TRBJ1-1,-,-,TRBV27,TGTGCCAGCAGTTTTACGGTGAACACTGAAGCTTTCTTT,CASSFTVNTEAFF
TRBJ2-7,-,once,TRBV7-6,TGTGCCAGCAGCTTAAAAGCTTCCTACGAGCAGTACTTC,CASSLKASYEQYF
TRBJ2-5,-,-,TRBV9,TGTGCCAGCAGTAACGGGGGAGTCCAAGAGACCCAGTACTTC,CASSNGGVQETQYF
TRBJ2-1,-,-,TRBV2,TGTGCCAGCAGTACCCGACAGACAGTCTACAATGAGCAGTTCTTC,CASSTRQTVYNEQFF
TRBJ2-2,-,-,TRBV6-4,TGTGCCAGCAGGAGACAGGTCAACACCGGGGAGCTGTTTTTT,CASRRQVNTGELFF
TRBJ2-1,TRBD2,-,TRBV7-9,TGTGCCAGCAGCTTAATTAGCGGGGGGGCGAATGAGCAGTTCTTC,CASSLISGGANEQFF
TRBJ1-2,TRBD1,few,TRBV10-2,TGCGCCAGCACCTACAGGGGAAACTATGGCTACACCTTC,CASTYRGNYGYTF
TRBJ1-1,TRBD1,-,TRBV30,TGTGCCTGGGGGGACAGTGTGCTTTCTTTCTTT,CAWGDSVLSFF
TRBJ2-5,-,-,TRBV2,TGTGCCAGCACCCTTGGGACTGAACAAGAGACCCAGTACTTC,CASTLGTEQETQYF
TRBJ2-3,-,-,TRBV18,TGTGCCAGCTCACCAAACCGGCGGGGATCTAGCACAGATACGCAGTATTTT,CASSPNRRGSSTDTQYF
TRBJ1-4,-,-,TRBV27,TGTGCCAGCAGTTTTCGTTGGGAGAGGTCAACTAATGAAAAACTGTTTTTT,CASSFRWERSTNEKLFF
TRBJ2-7,TRBD2,-,TRBV4-1,TGCGCCAGCAGCCAAGCCGGACTAGCGGGGACCTACGAGCAGTACTTC,CASSQAGLAGTYEQYF
TRBJ2-3,TRBD2,-,TRBV5-1,TGCGCCAGCAGCCTGACGACTAGCGGGGCTACGCAGTATTTT,CASSLTTSGATQYF
TRBJ1-6,TRBD1,-,TRBV30,TGTGCCTGGAGTGATACAGGGGAGACCCTCCACTTT,CAWSDTGETLHF
TRBJ1-4,-,-,TRBV30,TGTGCCGGATCGACAGGAGCAGCAACTAATGAAAAACTGTTTTTT,CAGSTGAATNEKLFF
TRBJ1-2,-,few,TRBV7-9,TGTGCCAGCAGCGCCACAGCTAACTATGGCTACACCTTC,CASSATANYGYTF
TRBJ2-7,-,-,TRBV29-1,TGCAGCGCCGGCGGTGACGGGACCTACGAGCAGTACTTC,CSAGGDGTYEQYF
TRBJ1-5,-,-,TRBV6-5,TGTGCCAGCACCACAGCTTATAGCAATCAGCCCCAGCATTTT,CASTTAYSNQPQHF
TRBJ2-6,-,once,TRBV9,TGTGCCAGCAGCGTAGGTATCTCTGGGGCCAACGTCCTGACTTTC,CASSVGISGANVLTF
TRBJ2-5,-,-,TRBV29-1,TGCAGCTTAACGACGGATCCAGGGACCCAGTACTTC,CSLTTDPGTQYF
TRBJ1-6,-,-,TRBV2,TGTGCCAGCAGTGTAGGAGAAGAACATAATTCACCCCTCCACTTT,CASSVGEEHNSPLHF